This T cell receptor beta chain was sequenced during a study of shared clonotypes between healthy human individuals (dated by TCRdb to 2019 to 2021). Some background on the complete study: Three men and two women, aged 18 to 49 years, made up the cohort. Per donor, three plates each were used for CD4 naive and CD4 memory, two for CD8 naive, and one for CD8 memory. The study deeply sequenced blood TCR repertoires of about 5 healthy adults to estimate repertoire size and the extent of clonotype sharing between individuals. To increase sequencing depth and limit assay-specific biases, TCR repertoire library preparation and sequencing were carried out by different laboratories using diverse techniques. Between about 0.85 and 9.5 billion PBMCs per donor were obtained by leukapheresis. Summary of the overall study and its limitations: Even with the large sequencing depth, rarefaction of the sorted-subset datasets indicated that sequencing was incomplete. Estimated clonotype richness was generally larger for naive than for memory subsets. Pairwise subsampling led to the expectation that sequencing depth would affect the degree of clonotype sharing among donors. Across a handful of donors, roughly 5% of naive CD4, around 3.3% of naive CD8, around 2.5% of memory CD4, and approximately 0.4% of memory CD8 clonotypes were shared. Sampling was restricted to blood, and TCR repertoires in tissues likely differ from the TCR repertoires found in blood. The genetic and exposure-history diversity represented was limited by the small number of donors. Higher generation probabilities were observed for clonotypes shared by all four sorted-subset donors than for non-shared clonotypes.

CD8 naive samples were CD45RO-negative cells positively selected for CCR7, giving a CD45RA+CCR7+ population that excluded TemRA cells. Healthy HIV-negative adults with no recently reported acute infections or vaccinations were included as donors. Every donor was a Caucasian adult residing in Nashville, Tennessee, USA. Blood was obtained by leukapheresis, after which PBMCs were separated by Ficoll-Histopaque density gradient centrifugation and cryopreserved in liquid nitrogen vapor phase. Analytical flow cytometry was used to check the purity and quantity of every magnetically sorted T cell population. Each sorted fraction had its genomic DNA isolated and then quantified by UV absorbance on a Nanodrop 2000c. TCR CDR3 regions were amplified from genomic DNA by multiplex PCR using the deep immunoSEQ assay. Genomic DNA extracted from each cell subset was distributed evenly over all wells of several immunoSEQ 96-well plates, and each plate served as one replicate. For sorted subsets, roughly 200 ng of genomic DNA, equivalent to 25,000 to 30,000 T cell genomes, went into each replicate PCR. Purified libraries were quantified with a Qubit 3.0 fluorometer, sized on a Bioanalyzer 2100, and re-quantified with the KAPA Library Quantification kit. Every immunoSEQ 96-well plate was sequenced on a separate single-read 150-cycle Illumina NextSeq 550 flow cell. Under the source paper's analysis protocol: Because the immunoSEQ output held only junctional sequences and lacked quality scores, the filtering could not match the filtering applied to full-length reads. Sequences were annotated with PyIR, a Python wrapper for IgBLAST v1.9, using IMGT germline references to assign V/J genes and CDR3. Reads were removed for weak V/J assignments (E-value above 1e-6), missing CDR3, stop codons, out-of-frame junctions, or ambiguous translated residues. V3J clonotypes were defined as sequences sharing the same inferred V gene, J gene, and CDR3 amino acid sequence. Percentage overlap between repertoires was computed as shared unique clonotypes divided by the size of the smaller repertoire. Repertoire richness was assessed with RTK rarefaction, the Chao1 estimator, and Recon v2.1 estimates of unobserved clonotypes. OLGA was used to compute generation probabilities for all TCRbeta clonotypes that the gDNA method yielded from a handful of donors. TCRdb's version of the immuneACCESS table is confined to in-frame rearrangements and falls short of the full clone set. An unresolved V gene accounts for under half of the shortfall where checked; the remainder is of unknown origin. D and trimming were read from the DNA, whereas the V and J calls and clone size are those reported in that table. This sample lists about 2.2 million clones; just under 95% were detected once. The top ten clonotypes cover approximately 1.6% of the sample.

The CDR3 has 13 amino acids, counting the end cysteine and valine. The retained sequence is limited to the CDR3, 39 bases, with the frame set at the first base. The germline V gene supplies CDR1 SNHLY and CDR2 FYNNEI. Comment on this clone: Its antigen remains unidentified. The sample holds no much larger clone one base away, and base qualities are not on file.

The chain is made from TRBV2 and TRBJ2-7; the D match is possibly TRBD1 or TRBD2, with 5 bases aligned in each. The clonotype comes from a man aged 18 to 29 in good health. Some clones in this sample may be carry-over from other donors' samples. Material: naive CD8+ T cells from PBMCs. Interpreted using the paper, the cell subset or site label stands for: CD45RA+CCR7+. CDR3 loop: CASSEGVGDRYPV. The sequenced DNA is TGTGCCAGCAGTGAAGGGGTGGGAGACAGATATCCCGTC.